This note documents a single T cell receptor (beta chain) sequence. Trimming removed 1 base from V and 0 bases from J, with 9 bases in between. Germline values: CDR1 LNHDA, CDR2 SQIVND (reference sequence). The CDR3 totals 16 residues. This sample is part of a study of blood T cell repertoires in COVID-19. Study in general: The United States, Italy and Spain were the sources of the acute and convalescent COVID-19 samples. Sources were T cells, B-cell-depleted T cells, or PBMCs; the material itself was cDNA or gDNA.

Per the study methods: Quantification of nucleated cells was approximated via reference gene primer amplification. Generated by immunoSEQ multiplex PCR, the TCRdb table keeps only in-frame clones and is missing some. The V and J calls and the clone size are those of that table, but D and trimming were determined from the DNA. The table lists about 78,000 clones, approximately 86% of them singletons. This rearrangement joins TRBV19 to TRBJ2-2; no reliable D call. This receptor was identified in a man aged 45-65 years with active or convalescent COVID-19. Sequencing used peripheral blood. The CDR3 loop is CASSIGADANTGELFF. In nucleotides, the CDR3 is TGTGCCAGTAGTATAGGGGCCGATGCGAACACCGGGGAGCTGTTTTTT.